This entry lists 11 T cell receptor beta chains sequenced from one sample in a study of T cells in Graves' hyperthyroidism and ophthalmopathy. TCR beta CDR3 regions were amplified from RNA. TCR CDR3 regions were first amplified by RT-PCR with HTBI primers. From the multiplex PCR reads, TCRdb called clonotypes with MiXCR, one entry per CDR3 protein. The sample carries 500,000 to 650,000 distinct CDR3 sequences, 17% recorded once. The sequencing sample was made of blood. The origin of the receptors is a woman between 18 and 29 years old with Graves' ophthalmopathy.

CDR3 bases: TGTGCCAGCAGTCGTACAGGGGGTTATCGATGGGGGAAAGACTACAATGAGCAGTTCTTC. This translates into CASSRTGGYRWGKDYNEQFF. The chain links TRBV7-3 to TRBJ2-1; 8 bases line up with TRBD1. This CDR3 contains 20 residues. V was pared by 6 bases and J by 3 bases, with 22 bases of the junction left unmatched. Germline V gives CDR1 SGHTA, CDR2 FQGTGA.

This clonotype was detected many times. This chain links TRBV11-2 with TRBJ1-1, with D possibly matching TRBD1 (5 bases). The CDR3 runs to 13 residues. The V end lost 2 bases, the J end lost 11 bases, and 15 bases lay between the germline ends. Per germline, CDR1 SGHAT and CDR2 FQNNGV. The CDR3 sequence is CASSLKPGPGAFF. DNA for the CDR3: TGTGCCAGCAGCTTAAAACCGGGACCTGGGGCTTTCTTT.

The rearrangement uses TRBV15 and TRBJ2-5; 7 bases match TRBD2. Trimming took 1 base from V and 4 from J; bases not matched to a gene: 0. There are 13 residues in the CDR3. From germline, CDR1 is LNHNV and CDR2 YYDKDF (reference sequence). The CDR3 is CATSRGLAETQYF. Here the CDR3 DNA reads TGTGCCACCAGCAGAGGACTAGCAGAGACCCAGTACTTC.

This clonotype was seen repeatedly, ten times or more. V usage is TRBV28 and J usage is TRBJ2-1, with 10 bases identical to TRBD2. Germline CDR1 and CDR2: MDHEN and SYDVKM. The CDR3 consists of 16 residues. Trimming removed 4 bases from V and 7 bases from J; junction bases left unmatched: 10. CDR3 in amino acids: CASSSIGSGRSNEQFF. CDR3 nucleotides: TGTGCCAGCAGTTCTATTGGTAGCGGGAGGTCGAATGAGCAGTTCTTC.

This clonotype showed up many times. The chain employs TRBV3-1 and TRBJ1-4; 8 positions agree with TRBD1. CDR3 size: 21 residues. The trim removed 5 bases at V and 0 bases at J, leaving 20 bases unmatched. The germline gives CDR1 LGHDT, CDR2 YNNKEL (reference sequence). CDR3: CASSSIVSPGQAVTTNEKLFF. The CDR3 bases are TGTGCCAGCAGCTCGATAGTCTCACCGGGACAGGCTGTGACAACTAATGAAAAACTGTTTTTT.

This clonotype was counted between two and nine times. V is TRBV30 and J is TRBJ2-7, with D maybe TRBD1 (6 bases). From germline, CDR1 is GTSNPN and CDR2 SVGIG (reference sequence). Trimming removed 4 bases at V and 0 bases at J, with 13 bases between. The CDR3 covers 14 residues. The CDR3 here is CAWTVGASSYEQYF. The CDR3 region has the DNA TGTGCCTGGACCGTGGGGGCCTCCTCCTACGAGCAGTACTTC.

As for this clonotype: A read error likely explains this, since a far larger clone differs by one base. The CDR3 does not close with the conserved phenylalanine or tryptophan, likely indicating a read error. V usage is TRBV12-3 or TRBV12-4 and J usage is TRBJ2-7; D possibly matches TRBD1 or TRBD2 (6 bases each). V shed 3 bases and J shed 4 bases, with 10 bases lying between them. There are 13 residues in the CDR3. The CDR3 nucleotides read TGTGCCAGCAGTTTGACAGGAGGGTACGAGCAGTACCTC. It specifies CASSLTGGYEQYL.

This clonotype came up a few times. The V gene is TRBV7-9, the J gene TRBJ2-5; maybe TRBD2 (5 bases). The CDR3 runs 11 residues. The germline CDR1 and CDR2 sequences are SEHNR and FQNEAQ (reference sequence). V was pared by 7 bases and J by 12 bases, with 15 bases between. The CDR3 DNA sequence: TGTGCCAGCAAGATAAGCGGAGTAAAGTACTTC. The encoded protein is CASKISGVKYF.

V usage is TRBV6-2 or TRBV6-3 and J usage is TRBJ2-5; TRBD2 aligns across 8 bases. The CDR3 extends over 15 amino acids. Germline CDR1 reads MNHEY; CDR2 reads SVGEGT. V shed 2 bases, J shed 5 bases, and the junction held 7 bases outside the gene matches. CDR3 sequence reads: CASSYLPGTRETQYF. In DNA, the CDR3 is TGTGCCAGCAGTTACCTTCCCGGGACTAGGGAGACCCAGTACTTC.

This clonotype was seen at least ten times. The CDR3 is CASSLVGSASFDEQFF. The CDR3 nucleotides are TGTGCCAGCAGCTTAGTCGGGTCGGCTAGTTTCGATGAGCAGTTCTTC. The rearrangement joins TRBV11-2 to TRBJ2-1, with no clear D. The CDR3 is made up of 16 amino acids. Per germline, CDR1 SGHAT and CDR2 FQNNGV. The ends were cut back, 1 base at V and 8 bases at J, with 18 bases in the middle.

With regard to this clonotype: This clone may be a read error of a much larger clone one base away. This rearrangement joins TRBV7-3 to TRBJ2-2; the D call may be TRBD1 or TRBD2 (5 bases each). Trimming shortened V by 1 base and J by 3 bases, and 9 bases separated the two germline ends. Germline V gene lookup returns CDR1 SGHTA and CDR2 FQGTGA. The length of the CDR3 is 15 residues. The CDR3 sequence is CASSLRGDDTGELFF. CDR3 nucleotide sequence: TGTGCCAGCAGCTTAAGAGGGGACGACACCGGGGAGCTGTTTTTT.